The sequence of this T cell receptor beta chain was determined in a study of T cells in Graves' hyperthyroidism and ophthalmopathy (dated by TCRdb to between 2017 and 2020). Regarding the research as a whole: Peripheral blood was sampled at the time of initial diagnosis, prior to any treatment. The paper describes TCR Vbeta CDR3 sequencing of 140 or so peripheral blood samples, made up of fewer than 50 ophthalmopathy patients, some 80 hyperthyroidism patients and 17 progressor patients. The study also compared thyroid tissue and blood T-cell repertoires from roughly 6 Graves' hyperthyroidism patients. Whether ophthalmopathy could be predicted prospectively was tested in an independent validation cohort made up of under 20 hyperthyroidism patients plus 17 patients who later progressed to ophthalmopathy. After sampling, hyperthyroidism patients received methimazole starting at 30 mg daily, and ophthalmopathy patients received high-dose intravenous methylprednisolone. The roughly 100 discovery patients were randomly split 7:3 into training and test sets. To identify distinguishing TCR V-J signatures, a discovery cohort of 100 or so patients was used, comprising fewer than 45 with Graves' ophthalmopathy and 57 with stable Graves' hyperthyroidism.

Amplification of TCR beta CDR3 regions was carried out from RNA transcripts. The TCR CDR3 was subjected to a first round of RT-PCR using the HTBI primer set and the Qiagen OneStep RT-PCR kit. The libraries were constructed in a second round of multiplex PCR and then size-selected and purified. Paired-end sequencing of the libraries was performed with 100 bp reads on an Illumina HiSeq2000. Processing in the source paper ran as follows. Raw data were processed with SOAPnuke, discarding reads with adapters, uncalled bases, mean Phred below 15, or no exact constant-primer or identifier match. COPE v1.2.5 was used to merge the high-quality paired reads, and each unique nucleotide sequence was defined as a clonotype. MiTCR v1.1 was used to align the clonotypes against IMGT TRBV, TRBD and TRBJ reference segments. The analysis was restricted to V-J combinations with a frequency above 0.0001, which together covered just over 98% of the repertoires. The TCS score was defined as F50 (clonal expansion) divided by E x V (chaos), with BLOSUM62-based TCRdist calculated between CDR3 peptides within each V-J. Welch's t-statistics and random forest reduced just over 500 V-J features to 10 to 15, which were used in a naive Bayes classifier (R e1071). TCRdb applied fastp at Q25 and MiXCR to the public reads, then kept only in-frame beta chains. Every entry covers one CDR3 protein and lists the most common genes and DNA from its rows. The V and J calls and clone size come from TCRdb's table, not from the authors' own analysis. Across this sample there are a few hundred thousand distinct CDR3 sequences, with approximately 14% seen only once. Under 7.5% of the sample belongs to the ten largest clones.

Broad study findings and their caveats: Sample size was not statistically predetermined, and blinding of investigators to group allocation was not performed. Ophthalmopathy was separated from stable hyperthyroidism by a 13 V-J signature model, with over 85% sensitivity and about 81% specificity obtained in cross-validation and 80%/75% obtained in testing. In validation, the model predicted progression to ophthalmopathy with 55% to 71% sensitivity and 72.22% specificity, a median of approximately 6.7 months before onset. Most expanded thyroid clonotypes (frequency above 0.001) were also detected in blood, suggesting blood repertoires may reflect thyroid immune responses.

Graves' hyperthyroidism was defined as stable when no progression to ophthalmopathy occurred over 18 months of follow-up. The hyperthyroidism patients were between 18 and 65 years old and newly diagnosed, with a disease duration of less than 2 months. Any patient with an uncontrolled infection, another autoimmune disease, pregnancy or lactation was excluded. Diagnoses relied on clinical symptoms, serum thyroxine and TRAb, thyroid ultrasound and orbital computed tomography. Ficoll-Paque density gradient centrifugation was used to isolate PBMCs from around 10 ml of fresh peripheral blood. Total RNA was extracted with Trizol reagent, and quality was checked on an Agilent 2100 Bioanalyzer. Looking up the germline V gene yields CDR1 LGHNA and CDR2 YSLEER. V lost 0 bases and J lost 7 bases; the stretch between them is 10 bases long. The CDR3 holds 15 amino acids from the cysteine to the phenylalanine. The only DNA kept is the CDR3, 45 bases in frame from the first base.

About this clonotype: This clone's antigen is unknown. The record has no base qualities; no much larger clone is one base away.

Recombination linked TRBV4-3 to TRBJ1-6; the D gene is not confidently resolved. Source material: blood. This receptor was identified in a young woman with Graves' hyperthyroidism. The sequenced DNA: TGCGCCAGCAGCCAAGAAGGACGGGCCAATTCACCCCTCCACTTT. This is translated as CASSQEGRANSPLHF.